The next 15 T cell receptor beta chains were all read from a single sample in a study of shared clonotypes between healthy human individuals. TCRdb's copy holds only in-frame clones and misses some; the assay was immunoSEQ multiplex PCR. This sample carries about half a million clones, roughly 80% of them seen once, and the ten largest clones take 12%. Sequenced: PBMCs. These receptors were collected from a woman in her thirties or forties in good health. Some clones in this sample may be carry-over from other donors' samples.

The chain recombines TRBV7-9 with TRBJ1-2; 8 bases map to TRBD1. The length of the CDR3 is 13 residues. Germline loops: CDR1 SEHNR, CDR2 FQNEAQ (reference sequence). The ends lost 4 bases at V and 8 bases at J; junction bases unmatched: 6. The CDR3 DNA follows: TGTGCCAGCAGCTCGGACAGGGCTAGCGGCTACACCTTC. Translated, it gives CASSSDRASGYTF.

The genes are TRBV7-9 and TRBJ2-5; the match to TRBD2 covers 10 bases. The CDR3 is made up of 13 amino acids. In germline, CDR1 is SEHNR, CDR2 FQNEAQ (reference sequence). The V and J ends lost 11 bases and 7 bases, in that order; junction bases with no gene match: 10. CDR3 bases: TGTGCCGGGGGGCTAGCGGGAGAGTCGACCCAGTACTTC. It encodes CAGGLAGESTQYF.

As regards this clone: This likely came from a read error, as a far larger clone is one base away. The same CDR3 can be traced to other DNA sequences in this sample. CDR3 in DNA: TGTGCCCAGGTGGGGGGATTCGGAAACACCATATATTTT. Protein product: CAQVGGFGNTIYF. V gene TRBV30 combines with J gene TRBJ1-3; a possible D gene is TRBD1 (5 bases). Germline CDR1 and CDR2: GTSNPN and SVGIG (reference sequence). The CDR3 sequence is 13 residues long. V was cut by 8 bases and J by 4 bases, with 15 bases left in between.

The rearrangement uses TRBV28 and TRBJ2-7; D remains unclear. The CDR3 extends over 12 amino acids. CDR1 and CDR2 from the germline V gene are MDHEN and SYDVKM. Between the trimmed V and J ends, which lost 5 bases and 2 bases, there was a span of 7 bases. Here the CDR3 DNA reads TGTGCCAGCAGTACCCCACCCTACGAGCAGTACTTC. This gives the protein CASSTPPYEQYF.

The genes are TRBV14 and TRBJ2-5; D remains unclear. Germline-derived CDR1 and CDR2 are SGHDN and FVKESK. V was cut by 3 bases and J by 4 bases, with 12 bases left in between. The CDR3 totals 14 residues. The CDR3 spells CASSQGNKGETQYF. The DNA of the CDR3 is TGTGCCAGCAGCCAGGGTAATAAAGGAGAGACCCAGTACTTC.

This chain joins TRBV30 and TRBJ2-7; 7 nucleotides align to TRBD1. Trimming cost V 3 bases and J 1 base; bases outside gene matches: 6. This CDR3 has 14 residues. Germline CDR1 GTSNPN, CDR2 SVGIG (reference sequence). The DNA of the CDR3 is TGTGCCTGGAGGTCCAGGGGGACATCCTACGAGCAGTACTTC. It yields the protein CAWRSRGTSYEQYF.

A remark on this clone: A much larger clone differs from this one at a single base, so this may be a read error. The chain combines TRBV5-4 with TRBJ2-1; 11 bases align to TRBD1. Germline CDR1 and CDR2: SGHNT and YYREEE (reference sequence). V lost 4 bases to trimming and J lost 3 bases; unmatched junction nucleotides: 3. This CDR3 has 15 residues. The CDR3 DNA follows: TGTGCCAGCAGCGACGGGACAGGGGGCTACAATGAGCAGTTCTTC. Its translation is CASSDGTGGYNEQFF.

Only one count was recorded for this clone. A far larger clone is only one base removed, so a read error is likely. The chain joins TRBV6-1 to TRBJ1-3; D may be TRBD1 (6 bases). The germline CDR1 and CDR2 sequences are MNHNS and SASEGT. The CDR3 consists of 13 residues. V was pared by 7 bases and J by 6 bases, with 13 bases between. CDR3 DNA sequence: TGTGCCAGCACGGGGGACACAGTAAACACCATATATTTT. It codes for CASTGDTVNTIYF.

V is TRBV28 and J is TRBJ1-3; D remains unclear. Germline V gives CDR1 MDHEN, CDR2 SYDVKM. V was clipped by 4 bases and J by 2 bases, with 9 bases between them. This CDR3 is 14 amino acids long. CDR3 in DNA: TGTGCCAGCAGTTATGTCAGAACTGGAAACACCATATATTTT. Its protein is CASSYVRTGNTIYF.

Note on this clone: It is likely a read error: a sequence one base away is far more abundant. The CDR3: CSVNRGGTGELLF. CDR3 nucleotides: TGCAGCGTTAACAGGGGCGGCACCGGGGAGCTGCTTTTT. This chain links TRBV29-1 with TRBJ2-2, with 7 bases fitting TRBD1. CDR1 is SQVTM and CDR2 is ANQGSEA in the germline V gene. There are 13 residues in the CDR3.

To note about this clone: A far larger clone is just one base off, so this is likely a read error. This sample also contains other DNA sequences that code for the same CDR3. The chain combines TRBV28 with TRBJ1-1; D unclear. This CDR3 contains 10 residues. The germline V gene encodes CDR1 MDHEN and CDR2 SYDVKM. CDR3 in DNA: TGTGCCAGCAGTAAAGCTAGGGCTCTCTTT. This gives the protein CASSKARALF.

V usage is TRBV5-6 and J usage is TRBJ2-2; possibly TRBD1 for D (5 bases). The V gene lost 2 bases and the J gene lost 6 bases, with 8 bases spanning the gap. Germline assignment: CDR1 SGHDT and CDR2 YYEEEE. CDR3 length equals 13 residues. DNA for the CDR3: TGTGCCAGCAGCTTTCAGGGTGCCGGGGAGCTGTTTTTT. Protein: CASSFQGAGELFF.

This clone was seen once. CDR3 sequence (DNA): TGTGCCAGTAGTATTGACGGCGTTGGTCAGCCCCAGCATTTT. Protein sequence: CASSIDGVGQPQHF. J is TRBJ1-5 and V is TRBV19; D is ambiguous. There are 14 residues in the CDR3. The germline V and J ends were trimmed by 3 bases and 6 bases, with 12 bases remaining between them. The germline V gene has CDR1 LNHDA and CDR2 SQIVND (reference sequence). Full variable domain (outside the CDR3, taken from reference TRBV19 and TRBJ1-5): DGGITQSPKYLFRKEGQNVTLSCEQNLNHDAMYWYRQDPGQGLRLIYYSQIVNDFQKGDIAEGYSVSREKKESFPLTVTSAQKNPTAFYLCASSIDGVGQPQHFGDGTRLSIL.

With regard to this clone: The same CDR3 can be traced to other DNA sequences in this sample. This rearrangement joins TRBV10-3 to TRBJ2-1, with D possibly being TRBD2 (5 bases). CDR1 is ENHRY, CDR2 SYGVKD, per germline. V lost 6 bases, J lost 3 bases, and 6 bases lay in between. The CDR3 has 12 residues. The CDR3 region has the DNA TGTGCCATCAGCGGGGACTACAATGAGCAGTTCTTC. Its translation is CAISGDYNEQFF.

The chain employs TRBV2 and TRBJ1-2; D gene unclear. The CDR3 is made up of 14 amino acids. CDR1 SNHLY and CDR2 FYNNEI come from the germline V gene. V dropped 2 bases and J dropped 3 bases, with 10 bases sitting between them. Written as DNA, the CDR3 is TGTGCCAGCAGTGAATGGGTCAGCGACTATGGCTACACCTTC. Residues: CASSEWVSDYGYTF.